The rows below give T cell receptor beta chains drawn from one sample of a study of blood T cell repertoires in COVID-19. TCRdb keeps only in-frame clones here, not all; method: immunoSEQ multiplex PCR. Counted here are 200,000 or so clones, approximately 82% occurring once; the ten biggest clones make up around 6.9%. Sequences were obtained from peripheral blood. The receptors shown here come from a human donor with acute or convalescent COVID-19. The donor label of this sample is uncertain. CDR3s include the opening cysteine and the closing phenylalanine or tryptophan. Fields, in order: V gene, clone size, D gene, J gene, CDR3 DNA, CDR3 protein. The D gene is left open where the match is weak. Size tells how often a clone was seen (once, few, many) or the class of an expanded clone, and some rows leave it out.

V gene: TRBV14; clone size: .; D gene: .; J gene: TRBJ2-4; CDR3 DNA: TGTGCCAGCAGCCAAAGTCTACAGGCCCTATACATTCAGTACTTC; CDR3 protein: CASSQSLQALYIQYF
V gene: TRBV30; clone size: .; D gene: .; J gene: TRBJ2-7; CDR3 DNA: TGTGCCTGGAGCATGGTCGGGAGAAACTCCTACGAGCAGTACTTC; CDR3 protein: CAWSMVGRNSYEQYF
V gene: TRBV18; clone size: .; D gene: TRBD1; J gene: TRBJ1-3; CDR3 DNA: TGTGCCAGCTCGCGCCGGGACAGGGACTCTGGAAACACCATATATTTT; CDR3 protein: CASSRRDRDSGNTIYF
V gene: TRBV28; clone size: .; D gene: .; J gene: TRBJ2-4; CDR3 DNA: TGTGCCAGCAGTTCCTCCGACCGGAGGAACATTCAGTACTTC; CDR3 protein: CASSSSDRRNIQYF
V gene: TRBV7-2; clone size: .; D gene: .; J gene: TRBJ2-7; CDR3 DNA: TGTGCCAGCAGCTTAGTAGGCGGGCGGACTGCCTACGAGCAGTACTTC; CDR3 protein: CASSLVGGRTAYEQYF
V gene: TRBV7-2; clone size: many; D gene: TRBD1; J gene: TRBJ1-5; CDR3 DNA: TGTGCCAGCAGCTCCGGGACAGGGGGCCCCAATCAGCCCCAGCATTTT; CDR3 protein: CASSSGTGGPNQPQHF
V gene: TRBV27; clone size: .; D gene: TRBD2; J gene: TRBJ2-1; CDR3 DNA: TGTGCCAGCAGTGTAGCGGGTAGCTCCTACAATGAGCAGTTCTTC; CDR3 protein: CASSVAGSSYNEQFF
V gene: TRBV27; clone size: .; D gene: .; J gene: TRBJ1-3; CDR3 DNA: TGTGCCAGCAGTTTAATCTTCGCCAGGGTTTATGAAAACACCATATATTTT; CDR3 protein: CASSLIFARVYENTIYF
V gene: TRBV7-2; clone size: .; D gene: .; J gene: TRBJ1-1; CDR3 DNA: TGTGCCAGCAGCTTTCCGGGGGGGACTGAAGCTTTCTTT; CDR3 protein: CASSFPGGTEAFF
V gene: TRBV29-1; clone size: .; D gene: .; J gene: TRBJ1-2; CDR3 DNA: TGCAGCGGAAGAGAACAGGGTAACTATGGCTACACCTTC; CDR3 protein: CSGREQGNYGYTF
V gene: TRBV30; clone size: few; D gene: .; J gene: TRBJ1-5; CDR3 DNA: TGTGCCTGGAGTGCATCACAGGGAGGGCAGCCCCAGCATTTT; CDR3 protein: CAWSASQGGQPQHF
V gene: TRBV27; clone size: .; D gene: .; J gene: TRBJ1-5; CDR3 DNA: TGTGCCAGCAGTTCCCTCCCCGGGGAGGGGCCCCAGCATTTT; CDR3 protein: CASSSLPGEGPQHF
V gene: TRBV5-1; clone size: once; D gene: TRBD2; J gene: TRBJ2-7; CDR3 DNA: TGCGCCAGCAGCTTGGGGGAACTAGCGGGGTCCTACGAGCAGTACTTC; CDR3 protein: CASSLGELAGSYEQYF
V gene: TRBV11-3; clone size: .; D gene: TRBD2; J gene: TRBJ2-1; CDR3 DNA: TGTGCCAGCAGCTTCGGACTAGCGGGAGAAAGGCGCAATGAGCAGTTCTTC; CDR3 protein: CASSFGLAGERRNEQFF
V gene: TRBV2; clone size: .; D gene: .; J gene: TRBJ1-5; CDR3 DNA: TGTGCCAGCAGCTTACAGGGACCCAATCAGCCCCAGCATTTT; CDR3 protein: CASSLQGPNQPQHF
V gene: TRBV6-6; clone size: few; D gene: TRBD1; J gene: TRBJ1-4; CDR3 DNA: TGTGCCAGCGAGGGGGCGACTAATGAAAAACTGTTTTTT; CDR3 protein: CASEGATNEKLFF
V gene: TRBV19; clone size: once; D gene: TRBD1; J gene: TRBJ2-5; CDR3 DNA: TGTGCCAGTAGGCTACAGGGGGCAGAGACCCAGTACTTC; CDR3 protein: CASRLQGAETQYF
V gene: TRBV15; clone size: once; D gene: TRBD1; J gene: TRBJ2-7; CDR3 DNA: TGTGCCACCAGCGGTAGCTGGGACAGCCACGAGCAGTACTTC; CDR3 protein: CATSGSWDSHEQYF
V gene: TRBV3-1/TRBV3-2; clone size: .; D gene: .; J gene: TRBJ1-1; CDR3 DNA: TGTGCCAGCAGCCAAGATAGCTGGGTGAACACTGAAGCTTTCTTT; CDR3 protein: CASSQDSWVNTEAFF
V gene: TRBV15; clone size: .; D gene: TRBD2; J gene: TRBJ2-2; CDR3 DNA: TGTGCCACCAGCAGAGCCGGACTAGCGGGGAACACCGGGGAGCTGTTTTTT; CDR3 protein: CATSRAGLAGNTGELFF
V gene: TRBV19; clone size: .; D gene: .; J gene: TRBJ2-3; CDR3 DNA: TGTGCCAGTAGTAACGACACCCATCCGACAGATACGCAGTATTTT; CDR3 protein: CASSNDTHPTDTQYF
V gene: TRBV2; clone size: .; D gene: TRBD1; J gene: TRBJ2-7; CDR3 DNA: TGTGCCAGCAGGGGACAGGGTGTCTACGAGCAGTACTTC; CDR3 protein: CASRGQGVYEQYF
V gene: TRBV5-8; clone size: .; D gene: .; J gene: TRBJ2-7; CDR3 DNA: TGTGCCAGCAGCTTGGTTGCGGCGGGTTACGAGCAGTACTTC; CDR3 protein: CASSLVAAGYEQYF
V gene: TRBV19; clone size: .; D gene: .; J gene: TRBJ1-5; CDR3 DNA: TGTGCCAGTAGTGCGGGGTGGGGTCCGGCCAATCAGCCCCAGCATTTT; CDR3 protein: CASSAGWGPANQPQHF
V gene: TRBV5-4; clone size: .; D gene: .; J gene: TRBJ2-7; CDR3 DNA: TGTGCCAGCAGCTTGGGAGGACTTCGAAGTGGGGAGCAGTACTTC; CDR3 protein: CASSLGGLRSGEQYF
V gene: TRBV27; clone size: .; D gene: .; J gene: TRBJ2-6; CDR3 DNA: TGTGCCAGCAGTTCTCTTGGGGCGGGGGCCAACGTCCTGACTTTC; CDR3 protein: CASSSLGAGANVLTF
V gene: TRBV2; clone size: .; D gene: TRBD2; J gene: TRBJ2-5; CDR3 DNA: TGTGCCAGCAGACCGACTAGCGTACAAGAGACCCAGTACTTC; CDR3 protein: CASRPTSVQETQYF
V gene: TRBV6-5; clone size: .; D gene: .; J gene: TRBJ1-2; CDR3 DNA: TGTGCCAGCAGCTCCCGACCGTTGGAGGCCTATGGCTACACCTTC; CDR3 protein: CASSSRPLEAYGYTF
V gene: TRBV11-2; clone size: .; D gene: .; J gene: TRBJ2-3; CDR3 DNA: TGTGCCAGCAGCCTGGGAGTGGGAAAAACAGATACGCAGTATTTT; CDR3 protein: CASSLGVGKTDTQYF
V gene: TRBV19; clone size: few; D gene: .; J gene: TRBJ2-7; CDR3 DNA: TGTGCCAGTAGTATAGAAACTCGTAAAACGAATGAGCAGTACTTC; CDR3 protein: CASSIETRKTNEQYF
V gene: TRBV7-9; clone size: .; D gene: TRBD1; J gene: TRBJ2-7; CDR3 DNA: TGTGCCAGCAGCTTTACAACAGGGGCCGAGCAGTACTTC; CDR3 protein: CASSFTTGAEQYF
V gene: TRBV2; clone size: .; D gene: TRBD2; J gene: TRBJ2-2; CDR3 DNA: TGTGCCAGCAACCCTAGCGGGAGCGTCACCGGGGAGCTGTTTTTT; CDR3 protein: CASNPSGSVTGELFF
V gene: TRBV19; clone size: once; D gene: TRBD2; J gene: TRBJ2-5; CDR3 DNA: TGTGCCAGTAGTCCACGGGGGGGCCCCTCAGAGACCCAGTACTTC; CDR3 protein: CASSPRGGPSETQYF
V gene: TRBV29-1; clone size: .; D gene: TRBD2; J gene: TRBJ2-1; CDR3 DNA: TGCAGCGTTGTACCTAGCGGGAGTTTCTACAATGAGCAGTTCTTC; CDR3 protein: CSVVPSGSFYNEQFF
V gene: TRBV18; clone size: .; D gene: TRBD2; J gene: TRBJ2-7; CDR3 DNA: TGTGCCAGCTCACCGCCGGGACTAGGGACCTACGAGCAGTACTTC; CDR3 protein: CASSPPGLGTYEQYF
V gene: TRBV5-1; clone size: few; D gene: .; J gene: TRBJ2-3; CDR3 DNA: TGCGCCAGCAGCCTGGGACTCCCACCCACAGATACGCAGTATTTT; CDR3 protein: CASSLGLPPTDTQYF
V gene: TRBV9; clone size: .; D gene: TRBD2; J gene: TRBJ2-3; CDR3 DNA: TGTGCCAGCAGCGTAGTGGGGGGGAGGACAGATACGCAGTATTTT; CDR3 protein: CASSVVGGRTDTQYF
V gene: TRBV5-4; clone size: .; D gene: TRBD2; J gene: TRBJ2-7; CDR3 DNA: TGTGCCAGCAGTCATACTAGCGGGAGCTCCTACGAGCAGTACTTC; CDR3 protein: CASSHTSGSSYEQYF
V gene: TRBV5-1; clone size: .; D gene: .; J gene: TRBJ1-4; CDR3 DNA: TGCGCCAGCAGCCCCGGGGGGGGGAGTGAAAAACTGTTTTTT; CDR3 protein: CASSPGGGSEKLFF
V gene: TRBV5-1; clone size: .; D gene: .; J gene: TRBJ2-1; CDR3 DNA: TGCGCCAGCAGCTACGGACTGAACAATGAGCAGTTCTTC; CDR3 protein: CASSYGLNNEQFF
V gene: TRBV7-7; clone size: .; D gene: TRBD1; J gene: TRBJ2-3; CDR3 DNA: TGTGCCAGCAGCTTAGAACCTGGGGCGGGATGGACAGGGGATGGAAATACGCAGTATTTT; CDR3 protein: CASSLEPGAGWTGDGNTQYF
V gene: TRBV6-2/TRBV6-3; clone size: .; D gene: TRBD1; J gene: TRBJ1-1; CDR3 DNA: TGTGCCAGCAGTCTTACAGGGGGAAGCACTGAAGCTTTCTTT; CDR3 protein: CASSLTGGSTEAFF
V gene: TRBV10-2; clone size: .; D gene: TRBD1; J gene: TRBJ2-1; CDR3 DNA: TGCGCCAGCAGTAGCGACAGGGGGCTTGCCAATGAGCAGTTCTTC; CDR3 protein: CASSSDRGLANEQFF